This T cell receptor (beta chain) was documented in a study of cytomegalovirus exposure and HLA in healthy donors. 13 Jbeta primers and 60 Vbeta primers were used for the PCR. This table comes from immunoSEQ multiplex PCR, and its TCRdb copy is limited to in-frame clones, with some not included. The sample consists of some 93,000 clones, nearly 80% of them appearing once. Sample: PBMCs. The TCR sequence derives from a woman aged 40 to 55 in good health and CMV-seronegative.

The CDR3 spells CASSEVAGGETQYF. The DNA of the CDR3 is TGTGCCAGCAGTGAAGTAGCGGGAGGAGAGACCCAGTACTTC. This chain uses TRBV6-1 with TRBJ2-5; 10 bases map to TRBD2. The CDR3 loop spans 14 amino acids. CDR1 is MNHNS and CDR2 is SASEGT in the germline V gene. Losses at the gene ends were 1 base for V and 4 bases for J; bases not matched to a gene: 0.